This T cell receptor beta chain was found in a study of tumor-infiltrating lymphocytes in primary liver carcinoma. CDR1 and CDR2 (germline): MDHEN, SYDVKM. This CDR3 is built from 16 residues. The ends were cut back, 5 bases at V and 2 bases at J, with 17 bases in the middle. The study, taken as a whole, reports: Each sample was bulk and unsorted; consequently, CD4+ and CD8+ repertoires were not compared.

Synthesis of TCR beta cDNA was carried out from 500 ng total RNA with a constant-region primer. Generation of the TCR beta libraries relied on three nested multiplex PCR rounds using slightly modified ARM-PCR. Each of the first two PCR rounds ran roughly 9 cycles with TRBV1-TRBV30 forward and C-beta reverse primers. One entry per CDR3 protein, called by TCRdb with MiXCR from the multiplex PCR reads. In the table there are 310,000 or so distinct CDR3 sequences, 65% of which are singletons. Only a few counts were recorded for this clonotype. The antigen is undetermined. Germline DNA was extracted too, while blood RNA derived from unsorted whole blood.

Sequenced: peripheral blood. This TCR came from a man in his forties with primary liver carcinoma and hepatitis B virus infection. J is TRBJ2-3 and V is TRBV28; the D is unclear. CDR3 coding DNA: TGTGCCAGCAGTCCCGATGCTGCGCCTTACACAGATACGCAGTATTTT. Its translation is CASSPDAAPYTDTQYF.